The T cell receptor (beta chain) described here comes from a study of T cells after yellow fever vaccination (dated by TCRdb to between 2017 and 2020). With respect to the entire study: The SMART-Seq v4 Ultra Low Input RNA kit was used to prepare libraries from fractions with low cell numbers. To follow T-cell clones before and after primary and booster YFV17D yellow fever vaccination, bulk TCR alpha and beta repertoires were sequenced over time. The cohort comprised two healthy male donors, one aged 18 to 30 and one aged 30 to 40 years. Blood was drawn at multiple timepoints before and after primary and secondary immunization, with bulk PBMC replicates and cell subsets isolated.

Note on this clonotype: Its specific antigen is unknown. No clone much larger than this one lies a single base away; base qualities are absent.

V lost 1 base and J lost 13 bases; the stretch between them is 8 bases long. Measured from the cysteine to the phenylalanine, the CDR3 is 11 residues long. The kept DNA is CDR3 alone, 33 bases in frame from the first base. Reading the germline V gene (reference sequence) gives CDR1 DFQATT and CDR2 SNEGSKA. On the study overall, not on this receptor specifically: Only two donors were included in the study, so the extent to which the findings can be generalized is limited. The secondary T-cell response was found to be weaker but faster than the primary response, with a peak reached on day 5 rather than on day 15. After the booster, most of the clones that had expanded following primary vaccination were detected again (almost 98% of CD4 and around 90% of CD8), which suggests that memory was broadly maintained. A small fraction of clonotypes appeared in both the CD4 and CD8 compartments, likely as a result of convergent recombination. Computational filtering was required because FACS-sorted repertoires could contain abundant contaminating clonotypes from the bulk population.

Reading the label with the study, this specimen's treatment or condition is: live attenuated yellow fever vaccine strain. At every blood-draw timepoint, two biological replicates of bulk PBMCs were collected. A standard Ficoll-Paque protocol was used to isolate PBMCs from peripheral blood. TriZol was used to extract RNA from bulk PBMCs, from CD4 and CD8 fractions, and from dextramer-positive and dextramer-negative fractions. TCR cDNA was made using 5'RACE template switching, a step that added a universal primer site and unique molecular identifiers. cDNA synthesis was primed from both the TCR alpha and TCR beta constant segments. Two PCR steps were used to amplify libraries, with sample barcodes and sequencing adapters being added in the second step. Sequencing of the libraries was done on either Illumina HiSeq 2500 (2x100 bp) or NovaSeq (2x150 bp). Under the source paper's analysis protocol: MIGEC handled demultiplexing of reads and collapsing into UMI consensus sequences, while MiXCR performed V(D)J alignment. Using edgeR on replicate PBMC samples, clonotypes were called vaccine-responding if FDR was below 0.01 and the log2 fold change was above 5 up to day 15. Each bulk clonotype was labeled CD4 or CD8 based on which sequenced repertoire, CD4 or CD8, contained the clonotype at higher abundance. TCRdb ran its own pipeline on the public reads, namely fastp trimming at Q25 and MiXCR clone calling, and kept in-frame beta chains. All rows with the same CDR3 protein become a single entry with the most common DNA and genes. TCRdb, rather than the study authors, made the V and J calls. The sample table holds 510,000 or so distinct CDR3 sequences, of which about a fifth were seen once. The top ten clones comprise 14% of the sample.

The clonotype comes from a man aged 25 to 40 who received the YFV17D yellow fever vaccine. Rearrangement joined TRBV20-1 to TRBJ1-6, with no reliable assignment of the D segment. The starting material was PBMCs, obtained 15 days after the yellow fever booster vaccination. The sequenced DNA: TGCAGTGCTAGAGGCAGTACTCCCCTCCACTTT. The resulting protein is CSARGSTPLHF.